These 7 T cell receptor beta chains share one sample of origin, sequenced in a study of cytomegalovirus exposure and HLA in healthy donors. Sequenced by immunoSEQ multiplex PCR; TCRdb stores in-frame clones only, minus some. The sample has about 360,000 clones, 70% to 90% seen once. Sequencing was performed on PBMCs. These receptor sequences come from a woman under 30 in good health and CMV-seronegative.

The V call is TRBV7-8, the J call TRBJ1-1; the D is unclear. Per the germline V gene, CDR1 is SGHVS and CDR2 is FQNEAQ. The CDR3 runs to 14 residues. V was pared by 3 bases and J by 1 base, with 9 bases between. The CDR3 spells CASSFELTNTEAFF. As DNA, the CDR3 is TGTGCCAGCAGCTTTGAGTTAACGAACACTGAAGCTTTCTTT.

The CDR3 is CASSLGPLQGDFEQYF. The DNA for the CDR3 is TGCGCCAGCAGCTTGGGTCCCCTACAAGGGGATTTCGAGCAGTACTTC. The chain carries TRBV5-1 and TRBJ2-7, with TRBD1 as a possible D gene (5 bases). Germline values: CDR1 SGHRS, CDR2 YFSETQ. There are 16 residues in the CDR3. V dropped 0 bases and J dropped 6 bases, with 19 bases sitting between them.

The chain joins TRBV5-1 to TRBJ2-2, with D tentatively TRBD1 (6 bases). Germline V gives CDR1 SGHRS, CDR2 YFSETQ. The V end was cut by 7 bases, the J end by 1 base, with 14 bases between. This CDR3 region has 15 residues. The CDR3 nucleotides are TGCGCCAGCTTAGCCGGGACACTGAACACCGGGGAGCTGTTTTTT. This gives the protein CASLAGTLNTGELFF.

The rearrangement uses TRBV9 and TRBJ2-1; 12 bases match TRBD2. The CDR3 loop spans 15 amino acids. The trim removed 2 bases at V and 6 bases at J, leaving 3 bases unmatched. Looked up from germline, CDR1 is SGDLS and CDR2 is YYNGEE. CDR3 sequence (DNA): TGTGCCAGCAGCGTCGGGACTAGCGGGTTCAATGAGCAGTTCTTC. It encodes CASSVGTSGFNEQFF.

The rearrangement links TRBV5-1 to TRBJ2-7; 7 positions agree with TRBD1. Losses at the gene ends were 0 bases for V and 7 bases for J; bases not matched to a gene: 10. Germline V gene sequence: CDR1 SGHRS, CDR2 YFSETQ. The CDR3 has 15 amino acids. The CDR3 DNA is TGCGCCAGCAGCTTGGGTAGGGGGCATCAAGGAGAGCAGTACTTC. Protein: CASSLGRGHQGEQYF.

The rearrangement joins TRBV19 to TRBJ1-1; no definite D call. V shed 7 bases and J shed 4 bases, with 13 bases lying between them. In germline, CDR1 is LNHDA, CDR2 SQIVND (reference sequence). The CDR3 loop spans 13 amino acids. The CDR3 loop reads CASIRIGGTEAFF. The CDR3 bases are TGTGCCAGTATAAGGATTGGAGGCACTGAAGCTTTCTTT. Combining the CDR3 with reference TRBV19 and TRBJ1-1 gives the whole variable domain DGGITQSPKYLFRKEGQNVTLSCEQNLNHDAMYWYRQDPGQGLRLIYYSQIVNDFQKGDIAEGYSVSREKKESFPLTVTSAQKNPTAFYLCASIRIGGTEAFFGQGTRLTVV.

The rearrangement uses TRBV2 and TRBJ1-2; D may be TRBD1 (5 bases). The CDR3 has 14 amino acids. Germline CDR1 is SNHLY and CDR2 is FYNNEI. V shed 8 bases and J shed 1 base, with 14 bases lying between them. The CDR3 coding sequence is TGTGCCAGCCCGGGCCCCGGGGGTAACTATGGCTACACCTTC. It yields the protein CASPGPGGNYGYTF.